The TCR beta chain under discussion was sequenced for a study of CD8 T cells in ankylosing spondylitis. Points from the study as a whole: A TCR beta motif made of fewer than ten highly homologous variants seemed typical of ankylosing spondylitis blood. Before this, some motif variants had been reported in reactive arthritis synovial fluid and blood. Disease-linked clones were found to be CD8+ and relatively rare in peripheral blood. Reportedly, matched ankylosing spondylitis synovial fluid was significantly enriched for disease-linked clones.

One entry per CDR3 protein results from TCRdb running MiXCR on the 5' RACE reads. The table records 380,000 or so distinct CDR3 sequences, approximately 20% of them present only once. V was pared by 7 bases and J by 8 bases, with 4 bases of the junction left unmatched. Per germline, CDR1 SQVTM and CDR2 ANQGSEA. CDR3 length equals 12 residues. To note about this clonotype: Its target is not known.

This TCR came from a male donor with ankylosing spondylitis or in good health (not recorded which). The material sequenced was blood, either unsorted or a sorted T cell fraction (not recorded which). The V gene is TRBV29-1, the J gene TRBJ1-4; TRBD1 aligns across 10 bases. The CDR3 DNA reads TGCAGCGCCGGACAGGGGGGGGAAAAACTGTTTTTT. It encodes CSAGQGGEKLFF. Supplemented by reference TRBV29-1 and TRBJ1-4, the full variable domain reads SAVISQKPSRDICQRGTSLTIQCQVDSQVTMMFWYRQQPGQSLTLIATANQGSEATYESGFVIDKFPISRPNLTFSTLTVSNMSPEDSSIYLCSAGQGGEKLFFGSGTQLSVL.